The following is a TCR beta chain sequence with its context. The antigen remains undetermined. Reverse transcription of all isolated RNA meant that expressed TCRB transcripts were sequenced. Assay: immunoSEQ multiplex PCR; the TCRdb copy retains only in-frame clones and omits some. Of roughly 130,000 clones listed, about 9.2% are singletons. CDR1 is SGHKS and CDR2 is YYEKEE in the germline V gene (reference sequence). The CDR3 contains 16 residues. After removal of 0 bases from V and 6 bases from J, the junction contained 4 bases not matched to a gene. Purities over 98% were achieved in all sorted populations. This sample is part of a study of beta chain features in type 1 diabetes. Study summary: Patients looked much like healthy donors when it came to age, gender and cell yields. The study examined about 100 million sorted cells across all samples. Overall study results and limits: The naive, central memory and Treg TCRB repertoires of patients appeared to be more similar to one another than those of healthy donors.

V and J are TRBV5-5 and TRBJ2-2, with TRBD1 identical over 11 bases. The TCR was taken from a man younger than 30 in good health. Source material: central memory CD4+ T cells from blood. The CDR3 DNA is TGTGCCAGCAGCTTGGCCCCGGGACAGGGGGCCGGGGAGCTGTTTTTT. It encodes CASSLAPGQGAGELFF.